This TCR beta chain stems from a study of blood T cells in healthy people across ages. Study results and limitations: Long-lived donors exceeded aged donors in naive CD4+ cells and diversity. Naive and antigen-experienced cells could not be conclusively compared, given unsorted PBMCs. Correlation between TCR beta diversity and naive T cell percentage was strong.

The CDR3 extends over 13 amino acids. Germline loops: CDR1 MNHEY, CDR2 SMNVEV (reference sequence). Trimming shortened V by 4 bases and J by 2 bases, and 8 bases separated the two germline ends. On this clonotype: Its antigen is unknown.

Through a sample-barcoded 5' primer and a J-beta primer mix, a second PCR was run for about 6 to 12 cycles. TCRdb reanalysed the 5' RACE reads using MiXCR and keeps one entry per CDR3 protein. The sample carries around 800,000 distinct CDR3 sequences, roughly 25% recorded once. The data also belong to a second study, concerning T cells of mothers and their children.

Sequenced material: blood. This sequence was found in a boy aged 5-17 years in good health. The gene calls are TRBV27 and TRBJ2-5, with D hard to call. The CDR3 nucleotides read TGTGCCAGCAGTTATATACAGCAAGAGACCCAGTACTTC. Protein product: CASSYIQQETQYF.